This TCR beta chain was found in a study of cytomegalovirus exposure and HLA in healthy donors. The PCR contained 60 Vbeta and 13 Jbeta primers. The table came from immunoSEQ multiplex PCR; TCRdb's copy has only in-frame clones and leaves some out. The sample includes fewer than 130,000 clones. The sequence derives from a man between 50 and 59 years old in good health and CMV-seronegative. Sequencing was carried out using PBMCs.

The CDR3: CASSEQVAKNIQYF. As DNA, the CDR3 is TGTGCCAGCAGTGAACAGGTAGCCAAAAACATTCAGTACTTC. V gene TRBV6-1 combines with J gene TRBJ2-4, with D uncertain. Trimming removed 2 bases at V and 0 bases at J, with 5 bases between. The CDR3 runs 14 residues. Germline CDR1 reads MNHNS; CDR2 reads SASEGT.